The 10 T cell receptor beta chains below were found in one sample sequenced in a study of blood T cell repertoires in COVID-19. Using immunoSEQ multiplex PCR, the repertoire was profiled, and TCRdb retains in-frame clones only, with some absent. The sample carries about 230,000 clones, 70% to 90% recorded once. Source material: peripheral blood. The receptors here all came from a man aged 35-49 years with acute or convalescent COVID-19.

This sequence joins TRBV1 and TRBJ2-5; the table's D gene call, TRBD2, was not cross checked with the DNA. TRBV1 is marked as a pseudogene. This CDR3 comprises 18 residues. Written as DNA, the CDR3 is TGCACCAGCAGCCAAGATCGAACTAGCGGGGGGGCCATACAGACCCAGTACTTC. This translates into CTSSQDRTSGGAIQTQYF.

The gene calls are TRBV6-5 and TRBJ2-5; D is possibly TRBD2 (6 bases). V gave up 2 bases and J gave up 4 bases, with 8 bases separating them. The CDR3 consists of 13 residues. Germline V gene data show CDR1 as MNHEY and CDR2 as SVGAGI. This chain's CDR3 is CASSYGTPETQYF. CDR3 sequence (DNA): TGTGCCAGCAGTTACGGGACTCCAGAGACCCAGTACTTC.

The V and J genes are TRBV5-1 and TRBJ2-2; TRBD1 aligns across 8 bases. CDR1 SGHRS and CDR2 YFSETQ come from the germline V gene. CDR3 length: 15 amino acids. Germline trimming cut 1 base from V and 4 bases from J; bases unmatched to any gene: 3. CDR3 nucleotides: TGCGCCAGCAGCTTGACGGGACAGGCCACCGGGGAGCTGTTTTTT. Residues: CASSLTGQATGELFF.

CDR3 protein: CASSSRGAETQYF. The DNA for the CDR3 is TGTGCCAGCAGTTCCCGGGGGGCAGAGACCCAGTACTTC. The chain combines TRBV27 with TRBJ2-5, with a weak D call TRBD2 (7 bases). In germline, CDR1 is MNHEY, CDR2 SMNVEV (reference sequence). V shed 4 bases and J shed 4 bases, with 10 bases lying between them. The CDR3 consists of 13 residues.

Here the CDR3 DNA reads TGCGCCAGCAGCTTGACTACTGGAAACACCATATATTTT. Its protein is CASSLTTGNTIYF. The chain recombines TRBV5-1 with TRBJ1-3; D unresolved. Per the germline V gene, CDR1 is SGHRS and CDR2 is YFSETQ. The length of the CDR3 is 13 residues. Between the trimmed V and J ends, which lost 1 base and 2 bases, there was a span of 4 bases.

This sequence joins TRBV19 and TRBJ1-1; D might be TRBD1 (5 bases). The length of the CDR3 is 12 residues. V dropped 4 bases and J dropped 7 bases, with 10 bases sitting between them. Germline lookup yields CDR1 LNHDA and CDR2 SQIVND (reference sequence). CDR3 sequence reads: CASSTQGFEAFF. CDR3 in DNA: TGTGCCAGTAGTACCCAGGGTTTTGAAGCTTTCTTT.

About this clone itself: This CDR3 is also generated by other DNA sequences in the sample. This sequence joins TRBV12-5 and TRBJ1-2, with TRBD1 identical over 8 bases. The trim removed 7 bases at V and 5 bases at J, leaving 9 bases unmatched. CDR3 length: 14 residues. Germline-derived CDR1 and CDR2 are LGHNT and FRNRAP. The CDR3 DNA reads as TGTGCTAGTGCCCCCGACAGGGGAGGATATGGCTACACCTTC. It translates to CASAPDRGGYGYTF.

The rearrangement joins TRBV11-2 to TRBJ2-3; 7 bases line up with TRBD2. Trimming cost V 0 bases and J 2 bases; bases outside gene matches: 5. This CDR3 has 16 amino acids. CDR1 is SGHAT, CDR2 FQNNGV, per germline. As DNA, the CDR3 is TGTGCCAGCAGCTTAGATGGGGGGGGGATCACAGATACGCAGTATTTT. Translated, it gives CASSLDGGGITDTQYF.

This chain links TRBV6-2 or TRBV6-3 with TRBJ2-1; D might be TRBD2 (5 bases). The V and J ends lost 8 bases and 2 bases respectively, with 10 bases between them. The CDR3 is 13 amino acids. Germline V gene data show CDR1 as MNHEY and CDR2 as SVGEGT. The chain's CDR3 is CASCSGAYNEQFF. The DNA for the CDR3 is TGTGCCAGCTGTTCCGGGGCCTACAATGAGCAGTTCTTC.

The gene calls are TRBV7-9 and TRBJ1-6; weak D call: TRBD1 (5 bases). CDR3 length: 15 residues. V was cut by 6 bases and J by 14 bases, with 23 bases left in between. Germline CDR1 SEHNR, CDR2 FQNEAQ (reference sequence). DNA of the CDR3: TGTGCCAGCAGTCCACTGGGGCAGGCCGGACGAACCCTCCACTTT. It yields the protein CASSPLGQAGRTLHF.